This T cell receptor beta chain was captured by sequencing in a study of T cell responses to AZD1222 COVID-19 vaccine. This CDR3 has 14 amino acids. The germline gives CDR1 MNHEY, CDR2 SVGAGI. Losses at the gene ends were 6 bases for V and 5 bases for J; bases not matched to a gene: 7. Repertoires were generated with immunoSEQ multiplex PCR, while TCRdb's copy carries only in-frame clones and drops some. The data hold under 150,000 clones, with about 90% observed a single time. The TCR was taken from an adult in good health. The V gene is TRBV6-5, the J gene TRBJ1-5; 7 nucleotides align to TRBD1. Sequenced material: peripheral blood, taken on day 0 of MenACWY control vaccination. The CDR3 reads CASSGTALDQPQHF. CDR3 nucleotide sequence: TGTGCCAGCAGCGGGACAGCCTTGGATCAGCCCCAGCATTTT.